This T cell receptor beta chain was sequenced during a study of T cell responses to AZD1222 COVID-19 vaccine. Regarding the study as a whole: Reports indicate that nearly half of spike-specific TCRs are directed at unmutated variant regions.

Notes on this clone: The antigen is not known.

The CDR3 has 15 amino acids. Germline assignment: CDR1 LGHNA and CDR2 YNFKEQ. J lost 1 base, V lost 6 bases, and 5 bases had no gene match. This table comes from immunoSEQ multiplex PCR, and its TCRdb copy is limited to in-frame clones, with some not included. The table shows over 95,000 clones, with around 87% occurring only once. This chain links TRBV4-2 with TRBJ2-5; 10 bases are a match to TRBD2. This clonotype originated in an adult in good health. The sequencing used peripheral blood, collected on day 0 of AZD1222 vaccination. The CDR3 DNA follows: TGTGCCAGCAGTGTAGCGGGAGGCCGCCAAGAGACCCAGTACTTC. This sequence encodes CASSVAGGRQETQYF.